The 23 T cell receptor beta chains below come from one sample, sequenced in a study of regulatory T cells in long-lasting Graves disease. The time point here: persistent/refractory GD, antithyroid drugs over 5 years with positive TRAb. Isolated PBMC RNA provided the starting material for the TCR library. With iRepertoire HTBI primers and Arm-PCR of CDR3 regions, TCR beta libraries were built. TCRdb re-derived calls from the multiplex PCR reads in MiXCR, one entry per CDR3 protein. This table has a few hundred thousand distinct CDR3 sequences, around 23% appearing once. This material consisted of peripheral blood mononuclear cells (PBMCs), taken when the disease was refractory, from a patient treated with antithyroid drugs. The receptors shown here come from a female donor with Graves disease.

This clonotype turned up a few times. The chain carries TRBV6-4 and TRBJ1-3, with 8 bases lining up with TRBD1. Looked up from germline, CDR1 is MRHNA and CDR2 is SNTAGT. The CDR3 is 18 residues long. The J segment lost 0 bases and the V segment lost 5 bases, leaving 12 bases of the junction unmatched. The chain's CDR3 is CASSYPSGRGLSGNTIYF. In nucleotides, the CDR3 is TGTGCCAGCAGTTACCCGTCGGGCAGGGGGCTCTCTGGAAACACCATATATTTT.

This clonotype showed up many times. V gene TRBV7-9 combines with J gene TRBJ2-5, with D perhaps assigned TRBD1 or TRBD2 (5 bases each). V was trimmed by 3 bases and J by 2 bases, leaving 13 bases between them. The CDR3 is 15 amino acids. The germline CDR1 and CDR2 sequences are SEHNR and FQNEAQ (reference sequence). The CDR3 protein is CASSLPGPTQETQYF. The CDR3 bases are TGTGCCAGCAGCTTGCCGGGACCAACGCAAGAGACCCAGTACTTC.

The sample holds many counts of this clonotype. The chain has TRBV12-3 or TRBV12-4 and TRBJ2-5, with 9 bases lining up with TRBD1. V shed 4 bases, J shed 5 bases, and the junction held 8 bases outside the gene matches. The CDR3 loop spans 15 amino acids. The CDR3, as DNA: TGTGCCAGCAGTTCGAGACAGGGGGGGGAGGAGACCCAGTACTTC. Its protein product is CASSSRQGGEETQYF.

As concerns this clonotype: An end of the junction differs from the germline gene, which may be a read error. The V gene is TRBV29-1, the J gene TRBJ2-7; tentative D call: TRBD2 (6 bases). CDR3 size: 13 residues. Germline values: CDR1 SQVTM, CDR2 ANQGSEA. The DNA of the CDR3 is TGCGGCGTTGTCCGGGAGAGCTCCTACGAGCAGTACTTC. Amino acids: CGVVRESSYEQYF.

The chain combines TRBV29-1 with TRBJ2-1; weak D call: TRBD1 (7 bases). Germline CDR1 is SQVTM and CDR2 is ANQGSEA. This CDR3 region has 12 residues. The V end was cut by 7 bases, the J end by 6 bases, with 13 bases between. Written as DNA, the CDR3 is TGCAGCGAGGGGCAGGGGGGCAATGAGCAGTTCTTC. Protein product: CSEGQGGNEQFF.

The table lists this clonotype with a few counts. The chain recombines TRBV20-1 with TRBJ2-7, with TRBD1 matching 9 bases. This CDR3 has 14 amino acids. Germline CDR1 is DFQATT and CDR2 is SNEGSKA (reference sequence). V trimming: 2 bases; J trimming: 4 bases; junction bases outside the gene matches: 6. CDR3 coding DNA: TGCAGTGCTAGAACCGGGACAGGGTTTTACGAGCAGTACTTC. Translated, it gives CSARTGTGFYEQYF.

The chain employs TRBV2 and TRBJ2-1; TRBD2 agrees at 9 bases. The germline gives CDR1 SNHLY, CDR2 FYNNEI. CDR3 length equals 15 residues. J gave up 4 bases and V 3 bases, and 4 bases lay outside the gene matches. CDR3 residues: CASSEGLAGYNEQFF. CDR3 DNA: TGTGCCAGCAGTGAGGGCCTAGCGGGATACAATGAGCAGTTCTTC.

This clonotype was observed many times. The chain employs TRBV9 and TRBJ1-6, with D hard to call. The CDR3 is made up of 12 amino acids. V shed 0 bases and J shed 8 bases, with 3 bases lying between them. Germline-derived CDR1 and CDR2 are SGDLS and YYNGEE. CDR3 sequence (DNA): TGTGCCAGCAGCGTAGGGGATTCACCCCTCCACTTT. Residues: CASSVGDSPLHF. Complete variable domain (other parts from reference TRBV9 and TRBJ1-6): DSGVTQTPKHLITATGQRVTLRCSPRSGDLSVYWYQQSLDQGLQFLIQYYNGEERAKGNILERFSAQQFPDLHSELNLSSLELGDSALYFCASSVGDSPLHFGNGTRLTVT.

The chain employs TRBV6-1 and TRBJ2-2; 10 positions match TRBD1. The CDR3 loop spans 16 amino acids. The germline CDR1 and CDR2 sequences are MNHNS and SASEGT. V gave up 0 bases and J gave up 6 bases; unmatched junction bases: 4. This CDR3 is CASSEAPGQGSGELFF. The CDR3 region has the DNA TGTGCCAGCAGTGAAGCCCCGGGACAGGGGTCCGGGGAGCTGTTTTTT.

This clonotype was observed a handful of times. The chain is built from TRBV20-1 and TRBJ2-5; weak D call: TRBD2 (5 bases). V lost 1 base and J lost 5, with 11 bases in between. The CDR3 runs to 13 residues. Germline loops: CDR1 DFQATT, CDR2 SNEGSKA (reference sequence). DNA of the CDR3: TGCAGTGCTAGAGGAGCTAGCCGCGAGACCCAGTACTTC. This codes for CSARGASRETQYF.

At least ten counts were recorded for this clonotype. The chain is built from TRBV2 and TRBJ2-2; D gene unclear. Trimming shortened V by 5 bases and J by 0 bases, and 10 bases separated the two germline ends. Germline-derived CDR1 and CDR2 are SNHLY and FYNNEI. The CDR3 contains 15 residues. The CDR3 nucleotides are TGTGCCAGCAGTTTAGGCGGCTCGAACACCGGGGAGCTGTTTTTT. Amino acid sequence: CASSLGGSNTGELFF. The entire variable domain, with the rest obtained from reference TRBV2 and TRBJ2-2, is as follows: EPEVTQTPSHQVTQMGQEVILRCVPISNHLYFYWYRQILGQKVEFLVSFYNNEISEKSEIFDDQFSVERPDGSNFTLKIRSTKLEDSAMYFCASSLGGSNTGELFFGEGSRLTVL.

CDR3 sequence: CASSRRQGATTGELFF. The DNA for the CDR3 is TGTGCCAGCAGCCGGCGGCAGGGGGCCACCACCGGGGAGCTGTTTTTT. V and J are TRBV5-4 and TRBJ2-2; TRBD1 matches at 8 bases. CDR1 and CDR2 (germline): SGHNT, YYREEE (reference sequence). This CDR3 contains 16 residues. After removal of 4 bases from V and 4 bases from J, the junction contained 9 bases not matched to a gene. Variable domain in full (rest from reference TRBV5-4 and TRBJ2-2): ETGVTQSPTHLIKTRGQQVTLRCSSQSGHNTVSWYQQALGQGPQFIFQYYREEENGRGNFPPRFSGLQFPNYSSELNVNALELDDSALYLCASSRRQGATTGELFFGEGSRLTVL.

This sequence joins TRBV5-1 and TRBJ2-2, with 7 bases aligning to TRBD2. In germline, CDR1 is SGHRS, CDR2 YFSETQ. The CDR3 loop spans 15 amino acids. The V segment lost 1 base and the J segment 6 bases; nucleotides outside the gene matches: 6. CDR3 in amino acids: CASSLTGGLSGELFF. CDR3 sequence (DNA): TGCGCCAGCAGCTTGACGGGAGGTCTGTCCGGGGAGCTGTTTTTT.

This clonotype has only a few counts. The V call is TRBV6-5, the J call TRBJ2-7; 8 nucleotides match TRBD2. V lost 0 bases and J lost 4; bases outside the gene matches: 5. The CDR3 runs to 15 residues. Germline-derived CDR1 and CDR2 are MNHEY and SVGAGI. The CDR3 region has the DNA TGTGCCAGCAGTTACTCCGGGGGGGCCCTATACGAGCAGTACTTC. Its translation is CASSYSGGALYEQYF.

This clonotype turned up a few times. With a much larger clone just one base away, this may be a read error. CDR3 sequence reads: CASSLGPRDYEQYF. For the CDR3, the DNA is TGTGCCAGCAGTTTAGGTCCCAGGGACTACGAGCAGTACTTC. The rearrangement links TRBV12-3 or TRBV12-4 to TRBJ2-7; maybe TRBD1 (5 bases). This CDR3 comprises 14 residues. The V end lost 1 base, the J end lost 3 bases, and 10 bases lay between the germline ends.

This clonotype was recorded a few times. The chain has TRBV20-1 and TRBJ1-6; D is unclear. CDR1 is DFQATT and CDR2 is SNEGSKA in the germline V gene (reference sequence). V lost 2 bases and J lost 6, with 14 bases in between. The CDR3 loop spans 15 amino acids. CDR3 sequence (DNA): TGCAGTGCTAGAAGCCCCGAGGAGATTAATTCACCCCTCCACTTT. As protein: CSARSPEEINSPLHF.

The sample holds a few counts of this clonotype. This chain joins TRBV4-1 and TRBJ2-7, with 7 bases fitting TRBD2. This CDR3 has 15 residues. V lost 1 base and J lost 4; bases outside the gene matches: 7. Germline CDR1 and CDR2: MGHRA and YSYEKL. The CDR3 coding sequence is TGCGCCAGCAGCCAAGCCCCCTCTAGCGGTTACGAGCAGTACTTC. It is translated as CASSQAPSSGYEQYF.

This clonotype was seen a handful of times. This rearrangement joins TRBV19 to TRBJ2-5, with D maybe TRBD2 (5 bases). The V gene lost 5 bases and the J gene lost 9 bases, with 13 bases spanning the gap. CDR1 and CDR2 from the germline V gene are LNHDA and SQIVND (reference sequence). The CDR3 contains 12 residues. The CDR3 coding sequence is TGTGCCAGTAGTGGGGAGACAATCCCCCAGTACTTC. It yields the protein CASSGETIPQYF.

At least ten counts were recorded for this clonotype. J is TRBJ2-5 and V is TRBV20-1; the match to TRBD1 covers 9 bases. The CDR3 is 12 amino acids. The junction had 4 bases not matched to a gene; V was cut back by 6 bases and J by 5 bases. The germline V gene encodes CDR1 DFQATT and CDR2 SNEGSKA (reference sequence). In DNA form, the CDR3 reads TGCAGTGCGGACAGGGGCGGCGAGACCCAGTACTTC. It specifies CSADRGGETQYF.

As regards this clonotype: This may arise from a read error, as a much more abundant clone is one base away. The chain has TRBV6-1 and TRBJ1-1; a weak D match, TRBD1 (5 bases). The CDR3 has 14 residues. The germline V gene encodes CDR1 MNHNS and CDR2 SASEGT. In DNA form, the CDR3 reads TGTGCCAGCAGTATCACAGGAGGAGACACTAAAGCTTTCTTT. As protein: CASSITGGDTKAFF.

V usage is TRBV5-5 and J usage is TRBJ2-6; maybe TRBD2 (6 bases). V lost 2 bases, J lost 0 bases, and 12 bases lay in between. Germline-derived CDR1 and CDR2 are SGHKS and YYEKEE (reference sequence). The CDR3 runs 17 residues. The DNA of the CDR3 is TGTGCCAGCAGCTTCCGGGGGTCCTACTCTGGGGCCAACGTCCTGACTTTC. Protein product: CASSFRGSYSGANVLTF. The whole variable domain, remainder taken from reference TRBV5-5 and TRBJ2-6, is DAGVTQSPTHLIKTRGQQVTLRCSPISGHKSVSWYQQVLGQGPQFIFQYYEKEERGRGNFPDRFSARQFPNYSSELNVNALLLGDSALYLCASSFRGSYSGANVLTFGAGSRLTVL.

This clonotype was seen many times. CDR3 DNA sequence: TGTGCCAGCAGCTTACTAGCGGCCCAAGAGACCCAGTACTTC. This translates into CASSLLAAQETQYF. This rearrangement joins TRBV27 to TRBJ2-5; 8 nucleotides line up with TRBD2. V lost 6 bases to trimming and J lost 1 base; unmatched junction nucleotides: 4. The V gene's germline CDR1 is MNHEY and CDR2 SMNVEV (reference sequence). This CDR3 region has 14 residues.

This clonotype was counted only a few times. The chain has TRBV5-4 and TRBJ2-7; either TRBD1 or TRBD2 may supply D (5 bases each). This CDR3 spans 14 amino acids. V was trimmed by 2 bases and J by 4 bases, leaving 13 bases between them. Germline V lookup: CDR1 SGHNT, CDR2 YYREEE (reference sequence). CDR3: CASSFWGSPYEQYF. The CDR3 coding sequence is TGTGCCAGCAGCTTTTGGGGGTCGCCGTACGAGCAGTACTTC. The full variable domain, rest sourced from reference TRBV5-4 and TRBJ2-7, is ETGVTQSPTHLIKTRGQQVTLRCSSQSGHNTVSWYQQALGQGPQFIFQYYREEENGRGNFPPRFSGLQFPNYSSELNVNALELDDSALYLCASSFWGSPYEQYFGPGTRLTVT.